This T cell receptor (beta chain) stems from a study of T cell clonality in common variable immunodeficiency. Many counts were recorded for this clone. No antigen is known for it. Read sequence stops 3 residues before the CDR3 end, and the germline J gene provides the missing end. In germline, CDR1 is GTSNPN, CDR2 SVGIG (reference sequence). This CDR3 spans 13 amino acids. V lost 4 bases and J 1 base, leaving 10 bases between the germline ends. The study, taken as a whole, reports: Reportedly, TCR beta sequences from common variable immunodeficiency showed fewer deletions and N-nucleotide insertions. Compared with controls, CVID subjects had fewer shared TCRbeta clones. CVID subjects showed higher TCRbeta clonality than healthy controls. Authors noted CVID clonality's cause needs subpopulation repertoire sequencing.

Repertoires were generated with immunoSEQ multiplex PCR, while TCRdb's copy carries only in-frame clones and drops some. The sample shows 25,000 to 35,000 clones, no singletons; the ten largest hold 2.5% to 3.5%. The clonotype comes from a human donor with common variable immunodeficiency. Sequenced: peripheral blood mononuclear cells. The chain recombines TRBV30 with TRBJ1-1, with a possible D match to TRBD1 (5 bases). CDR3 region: CAWNGGGNTEAFF. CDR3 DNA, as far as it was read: TGTGCCTGGAACGGGGGGGGGAACACTGAA.